These T cell receptor beta chains were read from a single sample in a study of control samples from healthy donors and cancer patients. TCRdb's table, derived via immunoSEQ multiplex PCR, lists solely in-frame clones and lacks some. The table includes roughly 74,000 clones, around 94% detected once. The sample taken for sequencing was blood. These receptors all come from a woman aged 18 to 35 in good health. CDR3s include the opening cysteine and the closing phenylalanine or tryptophan. The D gene is left open where the match is weak. Size is omitted from some rows. Given values are once, few, many or a class for expanded clones.

j_call	d_call	v_call	clone_size	cdr3_aa	cdr3_nt
TRBJ2-7	NA	TRBV24-1	few	CATSDLFEQYF	TGTGCCACCAGTGATTTGTTCGAGCAGTACTTC
TRBJ2-6	NA	TRBV19	once	CASSTKAQGIAGANVLTF	TGTGCCAGTAGTACGAAAGCTCAGGGTATCGCTGGGGCCAACGTCCTGACTTTC
TRBJ2-2	TRBD2	TRBV5-1	NA	CASSPTGRGGNTGELFF	TGCGCCAGCAGCCCGACCGGGCGGGGGGGCAACACCGGGGAGCTGTTTTTT
TRBJ1-1	NA	TRBV6-2/TRBV6-3	NA	CASSWSLNTEAFF	TGTGCCAGCAGTTGGAGCCTTAACACTGAAGCTTTCTTT
TRBJ1-2	NA	TRBV10-3	NA	CAISEYRTQANYGYTF	TGTGCCATCAGTGAGTATCGGACACAAGCTAACTATGGCTACACCTTC
TRBJ2-1	TRBD1	TRBV28	NA	CASSLRKGTGDNEQFF	TGTGCCAGCAGTTTGCGAAAAGGGACAGGGGATAATGAGCAGTTCTTC
TRBJ2-7	TRBD1	TRBV2	NA	CASQTGFYEQYF	TGTGCCAGCCAGACAGGGTTCTACGAGCAGTACTTC
TRBJ1-5	NA	TRBV28	NA	CASSPQARVQPQHF	TGTGCCAGCAGTCCACAGGCGAGGGTTCAGCCCCAGCATTTT
TRBJ2-7	NA	TRBV3-1/TRBV3-2	NA	CASSQGPGSSYEQYF	TGTGCCAGCAGCCAAGGTCCCGGTAGCTCCTACGAGCAGTACTTC
TRBJ2-5	NA	TRBV2	NA	CASTSWNPLETQYF	TGTGCCAGCACTTCGTGGAACCCCTTGGAGACCCAGTACTTC
TRBJ1-2	TRBD1	TRBV27	NA	CASSSPTGGEGYGYTF	TGTGCCAGCAGCTCTCCAACAGGGGGCGAGGGCTATGGCTACACCTTC
TRBJ1-2	NA	TRBV28	NA	CALAANYGYTF	TGTGCCCTGGCAGCTAACTATGGCTACACCTTC
TRBJ1-2	NA	TRBV25-1	NA	CASKPEGTSGYTF	TGTGCCAGCAAACCGGAGGGGACATCAGGCTACACCTTC
TRBJ2-3	NA	TRBV28	NA	CASRATDTQYF	TGTGCCAGCAGAGCCACAGATACGCAGTATTTT
TRBJ1-1	NA	TRBV6-5	NA	CASMRHLNTEAFF	TGTGCCAGCATGCGACACCTGAACACTGAAGCTTTCTTT
TRBJ1-2	TRBD1	TRBV5-4	NA	CASSTTGVWGGYTF	TGTGCCAGCAGCACAACAGGGGTATGGGGTGGCTACACCTTC
TRBJ1-6	NA	TRBV12-3/TRBV12-4	once	CASRGAPESPLHF	TGTGCCAGCAGGGGCGCTCCAGAGTCACCCCTCCACTTT
TRBJ1-1	NA	TRBV6-2/TRBV6-3	NA	CASSSRMGDTEAFF	TGTGCCAGCAGTTCCCGAATGGGGGACACTGAAGCTTTCTTT
TRBJ2-3	NA	TRBV7-3	NA	CASSFGTSTDTQYF	TGTGCCAGCAGTTTCGGGACTAGCACAGATACGCAGTATTTT
TRBJ2-5	TRBD2	TRBV3-1/TRBV3-2	NA	CASSPRREETQYF	TGTGCCAGCTCCCCTCGGCGGGAGGAGACCCAGTACTTC
TRBJ1-4	NA	TRBV5-6	NA	CASSLDQGLGEKLFF	TGTGCCAGCAGCTTGGATCAGGGCCTAGGTGAAAAACTGTTTTTT
TRBJ2-3	NA	TRBV7-6	NA	CASSLGAGGLTDTQYF	TGTGCCAGCAGCTTAGGCGCCGGGGGGCTCACAGATACGCAGTATTTT
TRBJ2-6	TRBD1	TRBV7-2	NA	CASSLAQTGSGANVLTF	TGTGCCAGCAGCTTAGCCCAGACAGGGTCTGGGGCCAACGTCCTGACTTTC
TRBJ2-3	NA	TRBV4-3	NA	CASSQDLGSGEDTQYF	TGCGCCAGCAGCCAAGATCTGGGGAGTGGGGAGGATACGCAGTATTTT
TRBJ2-5	NA	TRBV12-3/TRBV12-4	NA	CASSFEETQYF	TGTGCCAGCAGTTTCGAAGAGACCCAGTACTTC
TRBJ1-2	NA	TRBV2	NA	CASIGTDYGYTF	TGTGCCAGCATTGGGACGGACTATGGCTACACCTTC
TRBJ2-2	NA	TRBV6-4	few	CASSEDTGELFF	TGTGCCAGCAGTGAGGACACCGGGGAGCTGTTTTTT
TRBJ1-1	NA	TRBV2	NA	CASRQVIVGAFF	TGTGCCAGCCGTCAGGTCATCGTGGGAGCTTTCTTT
TRBJ2-7	TRBD1	TRBV14	NA	CASSPRDRVNEQYF	TGTGCCAGCAGCCCCCGGGACAGGGTCAACGAGCAGTACTTC
TRBJ2-7	NA	TRBV19	NA	CASISPSYEQYF	TGTGCCAGTATAAGCCCCAGCTACGAGCAGTACTTC
TRBJ1-2	NA	TRBV5-1	NA	CASTGGTYGYTF	TGCGCCAGCACGGGGGGTACCTATGGCTACACCTTC
TRBJ1-2	TRBD1	TRBV5-4	NA	CASSGGEEGAHGYTF	TGTGCCAGCAGCGGGGGAGAAGAGGGGGCGCATGGCTACACCTTC
TRBJ2-5	NA	TRBV6-5	once	CASSQGRLQETQYF	TGTGCCAGCAGTCAGGGACGGCTCCAAGAGACCCAGTACTTC
TRBJ1-1	NA	TRBV7-9	NA	CASSPMGPNTEAFF	TGTGCCAGCAGCCCCATGGGGCCGAACACTGAAGCTTTCTTT
TRBJ1-1	NA	TRBV27	NA	CASSPRTANTEAFF	TGTGCCAGCAGTCCGAGGACAGCTAACACTGAAGCTTTCTTT
TRBJ2-7	NA	TRBV2	once	CASSHREYWSYEQYF	TGTGCCAGCAGTCACCGGGAGTATTGGTCCTACGAGCAGTACTTC
TRBJ2-2	NA	TRBV11-2	once	CASSLRGGGTGELFF	TGTGCCAGCAGCTTAAGGGGGGGTGGCACCGGGGAGCTGTTTTTT
TRBJ1-2	TRBD1	TRBV6-5	once	CASRVAGQPFSYTF	TGTGCCAGCAGGGTGGCGGGACAGCCTTTTAGCTACACCTTC
TRBJ1-1	NA	TRBV4-1	NA	CASSQSGARPSATEAFF	TGCGCCAGCAGCCAGAGTGGGGCAAGGCCGTCGGCCACTGAAGCTTTCTTT
TRBJ1-2	NA	TRBV7-3	NA	CASSLTGRTTGSYGYTF	TGTGCCAGCAGCTTAACCGGCAGGACAACGGGGAGCTATGGCTACACCTTC
TRBJ2-3	TRBD2	TRBV28	NA	CASKAAGDTDTQYF	TGTGCCAGCAAGGCAGCGGGGGACACAGATACGCAGTATTTT
TRBJ1-5	NA	TRBV28	NA	CASSLSTGTRNQPQHF	TGTGCCAGCAGTTTATCGACGGGTACGCGCAATCAGCCCCAGCATTTT
TRBJ2-5	TRBD2	TRBV7-3	NA	CASTSGGEETQYF	TGTGCCAGCACCTCCGGGGGGGAAGAGACCCAGTACTTC
TRBJ1-1	NA	TRBV5-6	NA	CASSLALGGWSEAFF	TGTGCCAGCAGCTTGGCTCTAGGGGGTTGGTCTGAAGCTTTCTTT
TRBJ1-1	TRBD1	TRBV7-9	few	CASSFGTGFTEAFF	TGTGCCAGCAGCTTCGGGACAGGGTTCACTGAAGCTTTCTTT
TRBJ2-3	NA	TRBV5-4	NA	CASSLVVLGLGDTQYF	TGTGCCAGCAGCTTGGTCGTATTGGGACTCGGGGATACGCAGTATTTT
TRBJ1-1	NA	TRBV6-4	NA	CASSDTGNADLSEAFF	TGTGCCAGCAGTGATACGGGGAACGCGGATTTAAGTGAAGCTTTCTTT
TRBJ1-2	NA	TRBV6-5	NA	CASTSLGGTETPYTF	TGTGCCAGCACCTCCCTGGGTGGGACTGAGACCCCGTACACCTTC